Listed below are T cell receptor beta chains from one sample, sequenced in a study of blood T cells in healthy people across ages. TCRdb reprocessed the 5' RACE reads with MiXCR, giving one entry per CDR3 protein. Of about 570,000 distinct CDR3 sequences listed, roughly 28% were seen once; the top ten hold approximately 17%. Sequencing was performed on blood. The receptors stem from a woman between 65 and 79 years old in good health. CDR3s include the opening cysteine and the closing phenylalanine or tryptophan. Fields, in order: CDR3 protein, CDR3 DNA, J gene, V gene, clone size, D gene. The D gene is left open where the match is weak. Only part of the rows carry a size: once, few, many, or a class if the clone is expanded.

CDR3 protein: CSASRGTAKNIQYF
CDR3 DNA: TGCAGTGCTAGTCGGGGGACGGCCAAAAACATTCAGTACTTC
J gene: TRBJ2-4
V gene: TRBV20-1
clone size: .
D gene: .

CDR3 protein: CASRRTDSSYNEQFF
CDR3 DNA: TGTGCCAGCAGACGGACCGATTCTTCCTACAATGAGCAGTTCTTC
J gene: TRBJ2-1
V gene: TRBV12-3/TRBV12-4
clone size: .
D gene: .

CDR3 protein: CASSSGSTNEELFF
CDR3 DNA: TGCGCCAGCAGCTCGGGATCAACTAATGAAGAACTGTTTTTT
J gene: TRBJ1-4
V gene: TRBV5-1
clone size: few
D gene: .

CDR3 protein: CASSLDTLDSGNTIYF
CDR3 DNA: TGCGCCAGCAGCTTGGACACCCTCGACTCTGGAAACACCATATATTTT
J gene: TRBJ1-3
V gene: TRBV5-1
clone size: .
D gene: .

CDR3 protein: CSERESGGNTIYF
CDR3 DNA: TGCAGTGAGAGGGAGTCGGGAGGAAACACCATATATTTT
J gene: TRBJ1-3
V gene: TRBV20-1
clone size: .
D gene: .

CDR3 protein: CASSPRAAQFNNEQFF
CDR3 DNA: TGTGCCAGCAGTCCACGGGCCGCCCAGTTTAACAATGAGCAGTTCTTC
J gene: TRBJ2-1
V gene: TRBV6-2/TRBV6-3
clone size: .
D gene: .

CDR3 protein: CASRSSGLLVTGELFF
CDR3 DNA: TGCGCCAGCCGCTCGTCGGGCCTACTAGTCACCGGGGAGCTGTTTTTT
J gene: TRBJ2-2
V gene: TRBV5-1
clone size: few
D gene: .

CDR3 protein: CSVEQGEQYF
CDR3 DNA: TGCAGCGTTGAGCAGGGCGAGCAGTACTTC
J gene: TRBJ2-7
V gene: TRBV29-1
clone size: few
D gene: .

CDR3 protein: CASSFGGTGGDTQYF
CDR3 DNA: TGCGCCAGCAGCTTCGGGGGGACGGGAGGAGATACGCAGTATTTT
J gene: TRBJ2-3
V gene: TRBV5-1
clone size: .
D gene: TRBD2

CDR3 protein: CASSPEDYGYTF
CDR3 DNA: TGTGCCAGCAGTCCAGAGGACTATGGCTACACCTTC
J gene: TRBJ1-2
V gene: TRBV12-3/TRBV12-4
clone size: few
D gene: .

CDR3 protein: CASSLKATGLAGGGTQYF
CDR3 DNA: TGTGCCAGCAGCTTAAAGGCTACAGGACTAGCGGGGGGGGGTACGCAGTATTTT
J gene: TRBJ2-3
V gene: TRBV7-2
clone size: .
D gene: TRBD2

CDR3 protein: CSGREGHGLFF
CDR3 DNA: TGCAGCGGGAGGGAGGGACATGGCCTGTTTTTT
J gene: TRBJ1-4
V gene: TRBV29-1
clone size: few
D gene: .

CDR3 protein: CAGGGGGTDTQYF
CDR3 DNA: TGTGCGGGGGGCGGGGGGGGAACAGATACGCAGTATTTT
J gene: TRBJ2-3
V gene: TRBV7-2
clone size: .
D gene: TRBD2

CDR3 protein: CSVRARRGNEQFF
CDR3 DNA: TGCAGCGTGAGGGCTCGGCGAGGCAATGAGCAGTTCTTC
J gene: TRBJ2-1
V gene: TRBV29-1
clone size: few
D gene: .

CDR3 protein: CSAILGRSPTYEQYF
CDR3 DNA: TGCAGTGCAATCCTAGGGCGGTCTCCTACCTACGAGCAGTACTTC
J gene: TRBJ2-7
V gene: TRBV20-1
clone size: .
D gene: .

CDR3 protein: CSARVLNNEQFF
CDR3 DNA: TGCAGTGCTAGGGTGCTGAACAATGAGCAGTTCTTC
J gene: TRBJ2-1
V gene: TRBV20-1
clone size: .
D gene: .

CDR3 protein: CASSYSGFNEKLFF
CDR3 DNA: TGTGCCAGCAGTTACTCGGGATTTAATGAAAAACTGTTTTTT
J gene: TRBJ1-4
V gene: TRBV6-5
clone size: .
D gene: .

CDR3 protein: CASSLNSGSSGNTIYF
CDR3 DNA: TGCGCCAGCAGCTTGAATTCAGGGAGCTCTGGAAACACCATATATTTT
J gene: TRBJ1-3
V gene: TRBV5-1
clone size: .
D gene: .

CDR3 protein: CATSDPQGRQQFF
CDR3 DNA: TGTGCCACCAGCGATCCTCAGGGACGTCAGCAGTTCTTC
J gene: TRBJ2-1
V gene: TRBV15
clone size: .
D gene: .

CDR3 protein: CVSYQFPRDRARNEQFF
CDR3 DNA: TGCGTCAGCTACCAATTCCCCCGGGACAGGGCGAGAAATGAGCAGTTCTTC
J gene: TRBJ2-1
V gene: TRBV5-1
clone size: .
D gene: TRBD1

CDR3 protein: CASSLRRVDTGELFF
CDR3 DNA: TGTGCCAGCAGTCTTCGCAGGGTTGACACCGGGGAGCTGTTTTTT
J gene: TRBJ2-2
V gene: TRBV12-3/TRBV12-4
clone size: few
D gene: .

CDR3 protein: CASSQQGPSYEQYF
CDR3 DNA: TGTGCCAGCAGCCAACAGGGGCCCTCCTACGAGCAGTACTTC
J gene: TRBJ2-7
V gene: TRBV6-6
clone size: few
D gene: TRBD1